This T cell receptor beta chain was sequenced for a study of blood T cells in healthy people across ages. This clonotype occurred a few times. Its antigen remains unidentified. At one end the junction does not follow the germline gene, possibly because of a read error. Sample donors were healthy Caucasian individuals that came from Russia, aged 6 to 90. Findings of the study overall: Long-lived and aged donors differed, with more naive CD4+ cells and higher diversity in the long-lived.

Germline V lookup: CDR1 SEHNR, CDR2 FQNEAQ (reference sequence). This CDR3 region has 16 residues. PCR was performed a second time for 7 to 11 cycles using a sample-barcoded 5' primer and a J-beta primer mix. Each cDNA molecule carried a tag from a template-switch adaptor that contained 12 random nucleotides. TCRdb reprocessed the 5' RACE reads with MiXCR, giving one entry per CDR3 protein. The table has a few hundred thousand distinct CDR3 sequences, 25% to 35% seen once. This same sample was also part of a study on T cells of mothers and their children.

Sequencing input: blood. The chain is built from TRBV7-9 and TRBJ2-6; a weak D match, TRBD1 (6 bases). This sequence was found in a boy aged 2-15 years in good health. The CDR3 here is CAGSLGDTSGANVLTF. DNA of the CDR3: TGTGCCGGCAGCTTAGGGGACACCTCTGGGGCCAACGTCCTGACTTTC.